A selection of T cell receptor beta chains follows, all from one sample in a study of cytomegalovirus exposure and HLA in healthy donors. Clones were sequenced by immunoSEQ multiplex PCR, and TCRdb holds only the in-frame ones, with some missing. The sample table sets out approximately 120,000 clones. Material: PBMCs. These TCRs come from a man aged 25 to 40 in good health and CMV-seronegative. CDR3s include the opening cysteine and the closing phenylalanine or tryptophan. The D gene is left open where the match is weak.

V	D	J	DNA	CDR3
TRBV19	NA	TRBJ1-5	TGTGCCAGTAGTTTGCAGAATCAGCCCCAGCATTTT	CASSLQNQPQHF
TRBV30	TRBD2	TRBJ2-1	TGTGCCTGGAGTGCGACTAGCGGCTATTACAATGAGCAGTTCTTC	CAWSATSGYYNEQFF
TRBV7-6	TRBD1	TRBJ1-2	TGTGCCAGCAGCTTAGCAACCGGGACAGGAAATCCCGTTGACTATGGCTACACCTTC	CASSLATGTGNPVDYGYTF
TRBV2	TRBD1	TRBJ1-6	TGTGCCAGCAGTGAGACAGGGTTGCGATCACCCCTCCACTTT	CASSETGLRSPLHF
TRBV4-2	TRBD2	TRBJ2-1	TGTGCCAGCAGGAAACTAGCGGGGGACAATGAGCAGTTCTTC	CASRKLAGDNEQFF
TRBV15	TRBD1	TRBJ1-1	TGTGCCACCAGCAGAGGCCGGACAGGACCGAACACTGAAGCTTTCTTT	CATSRGRTGPNTEAFF
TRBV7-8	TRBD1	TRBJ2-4	TGTGCCAGCAGCCATACCGGGACAGGGGATCTAGCCAAAAACATTCAGTACTTC	CASSHTGTGDLAKNIQYF
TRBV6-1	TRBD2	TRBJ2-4	TGTGCCAGCAGTGAAATTAGCGGGAGCTTAGACATTCAGTACTTC	CASSEISGSLDIQYF
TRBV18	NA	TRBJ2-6	TGTGCCAGCTCACCATCCTGGGAGATCTCCCGAAGCTCTGGGGCCAACGTCCTGACTTTC	CASSPSWEISRSSGANVLTF
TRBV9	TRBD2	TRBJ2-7	TGTGCCAGCAGCGTAGCTCCGGGGACTATTAGCGAGCAGTACTTC	CASSVAPGTISEQYF
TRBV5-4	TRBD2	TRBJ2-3	TGCGCCAGCAGTGGGGGGGAAACAGATACGCAGTATTTT	CASSGGETDTQYF
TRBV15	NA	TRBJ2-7	TGTGCCACCAGCAGAGATCGAGGGTACGAGCAGTACTTC	CATSRDRGYEQYF
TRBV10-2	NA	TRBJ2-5	TGCGCCAGCAGATCGGAGCCCCAAGAGACCCAGTACTTC	CASRSEPQETQYF
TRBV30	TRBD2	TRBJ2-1	TGTGCCTGGAAGGGAGGGTCCTACAATGAGCAGTTCTTC	CAWKGGSYNEQFF
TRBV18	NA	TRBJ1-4	TGTGCCAGCTCATACGGACAGATAGATGAAAAACTGTTTTTT	CASSYGQIDEKLFF
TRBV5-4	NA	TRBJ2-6	TGTGCCAGCAGCCAAGATAGCACCTCTGGGGCCAACGTCCTGACTTTC	CASSQDSTSGANVLTF
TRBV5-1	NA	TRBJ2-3	TGCGCCAGCAGCCCCCAGGGAGGAGGTACAGATACGCAGTATTTT	CASSPQGGGTDTQYF
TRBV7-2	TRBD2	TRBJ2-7	TGTGCCAGCAGCTTAAGGGGGTCTAGCGGGAGGCAATACGAGCAGTACTTC	CASSLRGSSGRQYEQYF
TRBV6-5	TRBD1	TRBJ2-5	TGTGCCAGCAGCAGACGACAGGGTCCGCGAGAGACCCAGTACTTC	CASSRRQGPRETQYF
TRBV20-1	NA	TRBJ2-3	TGCAGTGCTAGTCCGGCAGATACGCAGTATTTT	CSASPADTQYF
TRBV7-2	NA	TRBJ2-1	TGTGCCAGCAGCTTAAACAGCTACAATGAGCAGTTCTTC	CASSLNSYNEQFF
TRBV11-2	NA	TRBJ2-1	TGTGCCAGCAGCTTAAACCCCTCCGGGTACAATGAGCAGTTCTTC	CASSLNPSGYNEQFF
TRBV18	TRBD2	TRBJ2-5	TGTGCCAGCTCATTGGGACTAGCGGAACAAGAGACCCAGTACTTC	CASSLGLAEQETQYF
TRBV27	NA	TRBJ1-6	TGTGCCAGCAGATCCGTCTCACCGGCCCTCCACTTT	CASRSVSPALHF
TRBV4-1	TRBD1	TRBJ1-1	TGCGCCAGCAGCCAAGATGGCGGGACAGGGTTTGACACTGAAGCTTTCTTT	CASSQDGGTGFDTEAFF
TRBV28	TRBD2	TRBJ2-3	TGTGCCAGCAGTGAAGGACTAGCGGGAGGGGGAGATACGCAGTATTTT	CASSEGLAGGGDTQYF
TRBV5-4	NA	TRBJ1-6	TGTGCCAGCAGCCCAAGTTATTCGGGAGGGGGGGTTTCACCCCTCCACTTT	CASSPSYSGGGVSPLHF
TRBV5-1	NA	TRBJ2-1	TGCGCCAGCAGCTTACCTCGAATAGCGCCGAGCTCCTACAATGAGCAGTTCTTC	CASSLPRIAPSSYNEQFF
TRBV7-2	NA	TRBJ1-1	TGTGCCAGCAGCTTAGTCGGGGGTGCTGCTTTCTTT	CASSLVGGAAFF
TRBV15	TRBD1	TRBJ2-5	TGTGCCACCAGCGGGGCCGGGACAGGGGAAGAGACCCAGTACTTC	CATSGAGTGEETQYF
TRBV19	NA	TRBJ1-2	TGTGCCAGTAGTATCCAGGGGCGGACCTCATCCTATGGCTACACCTTC	CASSIQGRTSSYGYTF
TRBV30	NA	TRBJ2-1	TGTGCCTGGAGTTATCCTTTAGGGGACAATGAGCAGTTCTTC	CAWSYPLGDNEQFF
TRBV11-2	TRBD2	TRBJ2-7	TGTGCCAGCAGCTTATTAGGGCGGGAGGCCTACGAGCAGTACTTC	CASSLLGREAYEQYF
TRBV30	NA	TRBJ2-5	TGTGCCTGGAAAGCTCGCCTTTTACAAGAGACCCAGTACTTC	CAWKARLLQETQYF
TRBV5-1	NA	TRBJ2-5	TGCGCCAGCAGCACCGGGTCACAAGAGACCCAGTACTTC	CASSTGSQETQYF
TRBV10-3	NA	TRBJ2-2	TGTGCCATCAGTGGAGTTCCACGTGCGGACACCGGGGAGCTGTTTTTT	CAISGVPRADTGELFF
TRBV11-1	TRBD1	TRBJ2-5	TGTGCCAGCAGCGTGGGACAGGGTGTGGAGACCCAGTACTTC	CASSVGQGVETQYF
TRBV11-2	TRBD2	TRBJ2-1	TGTGCCAGCAGCTCGACTAGCGGGAGGATGTGGCAGTTCTTC	CASSSTSGRMWQFF
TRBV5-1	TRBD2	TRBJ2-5	TGCGCCAGCAATGCTGGTAGCGGGAGGGCTAGGAAGACCCAGTACTTC	CASNAGSGRARKTQYF
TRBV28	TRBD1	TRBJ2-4	TGTGCCAGCAGTCTACAGGGGTTTGGTTTAGTCGGAAACATTCAGTACTTC	CASSLQGFGLVGNIQYF
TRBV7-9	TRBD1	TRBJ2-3	TGTGCCAGCAGCTTGACAGGGGGAGTCGATACGCAGTATTTT	CASSLTGGVDTQYF
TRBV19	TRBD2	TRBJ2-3	TGTGCCAGTAGTGCCAGGACTAGCGATACGCAGTATTTT	CASSARTSDTQYF
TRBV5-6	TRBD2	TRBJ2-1	TGTGCCAGCAGCTTGAGGTCTAGCGGGAGAGATGAGCAGTTCTTC	CASSLRSSGRDEQFF
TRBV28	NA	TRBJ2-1	TGTGCCAGCAAGCGCGGTTACAATGAGCAGTTCTTC	CASKRGYNEQFF
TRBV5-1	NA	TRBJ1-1	TGCGCCAGCAGCTTGGTACAGGGAGACACTGAAGCTTTCTTT	CASSLVQGDTEAFF
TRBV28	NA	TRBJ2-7	TGTGCCAGCAGGCCCGCCGGGGGGCAACTCGGGACCAATTTCTACGAGCAGTACTTC	CASRPAGGQLGTNFYEQYF
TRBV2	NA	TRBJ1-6	TGTGCCAGCAGTGTTGGGGAGGCCCTCCACTTT	CASSVGEALHF